Presented here are 8 T cell receptor beta chains from one specimen sequenced in a study of PD-L1 blockade in urothelial cancer. This sample's time point: pretreatment peripheral blood. The repertoire was sequenced with immunoSEQ multiplex PCR; TCRdb's copy has only in-frame clones and lacks some. Of 90,000 to 100,000 clones listed, nearly 90% are singletons. The specimen comprised PBMCs, sampled around atezolizumab (anti-PD-L1) treatment. Receptors were obtained from a man aged 60 to 69 with urothelial cancer.

V is TRBV28 and J is TRBJ2-7, with 8 bases aligning to TRBD2. V lost 3 bases, J lost 1 base, and 8 bases stayed unmatched. The CDR3 sequence is 16 residues long. CDR1 is MDHEN, CDR2 SYDVKM, per germline. The CDR3 DNA reads TGTGCCAGCAGTTTCCATCTAGCGGGTTTGTCCTACGAGCAGTACTTC. Protein product: CASSFHLAGLSYEQYF.

This sequence joins TRBV9 and TRBJ1-2; D is ambiguous. The CDR3 is 13 residues long. CDR1 is SGDLS and CDR2 is YYNGEE in the germline V gene. Trimming left V 1 base short and J 4 bases short, with 8 bases between. This CDR3 is CASSVLASYGYTF. The CDR3 DNA reads TGTGCCAGCAGCGTACTTGCCAGCTATGGCTACACCTTC.

J is TRBJ2-2 and V is TRBV5-1; D is undetermined. The V end was cut by 4 bases, the J end by 0 bases, with 7 bases between. The germline gives CDR1 SGHRS, CDR2 YFSETQ. This CDR3 spans 14 amino acids. CDR3 sequence: CASSNRTNTGELFF. The CDR3 DNA sequence: TGCGCCAGCAGCAACAGAACGAACACCGGGGAGCTGTTTTTT. Supplemented by reference TRBV5-1 and TRBJ2-2, the full variable domain reads KAGVTQTPRYLIKTRGQQVTLSCSPISGHRSVSWYQQTPGQGLQFLFEYFSETQRNKGNFPGRFSGRQFSNSRSEMNVSTLELGDSALYLCASSNRTNTGELFFGEGSRLTVL.

This clone is a singleton in its sample. The gene calls are TRBV18 and TRBJ1-1, with TRBD1 identical over 11 bases. Trimming took 0 bases from V and 3 from J; bases not matched to a gene: 6. The CDR3 has 17 amino acids. Per germline, CDR1 KGHSH and CDR2 LQKENI. For the CDR3, the DNA is TGTGCCAGCTCACCACCAGGGACAGGGGGAATGCACACTGAAGCTTTCTTT. It specifies CASSPPGTGGMHTEAFF.

J is TRBJ2-3 and V is TRBV9; no definite D call. Trimming pared 0 bases from V and 0 bases from J, leaving 8 bases between. The CDR3 covers 15 residues. Germline lookup yields CDR1 SGDLS and CDR2 YYNGEE. The CDR3 bases are TGTGCCAGCAGCGTAGATATGACTAGCACAGATACGCAGTATTTT. Encoded protein: CASSVDMTSTDTQYF.

The chain links TRBV7-9 to TRBJ1-2; perhaps TRBD1 as D (5 bases). Trimming pared 3 bases from V and 2 bases from J, leaving 10 bases between. The germline V gene encodes CDR1 SEHNR and CDR2 FQNEAQ (reference sequence). There are 14 residues in the CDR3. The CDR3 sequence is CASSLDTANYGYTF. CDR3 nucleotides: TGTGCCAGCAGCTTGGACACCGCAAACTATGGCTACACCTTC.

A single count supports this clone. V usage is TRBV19 and J usage is TRBJ2-7, with TRBD1 matching 10 bases. The CDR3 sequence is 15 residues long. Trimming took 0 bases from V and 3 from J; bases not matched to a gene: 2. Germline assignment: CDR1 LNHDA and CDR2 SQIVND (reference sequence). The CDR3 reads CASSIDRDRGYEQYF. CDR3 coding DNA: TGTGCCAGTAGTATAGATCGGGACAGGGGCTACGAGCAGTACTTC.

This chain joins TRBV4-3 and TRBJ2-5; 7 bases align to TRBD2. The CDR3 runs to 13 residues. Per the germline V gene, CDR1 is LGHNA and CDR2 is YSLEER. J lost 4 bases, V lost 3 bases, and 2 bases had no gene match. The DNA of the CDR3 is TGCGCCAGCAGCCAGGAGCGGGGAGAGACCCAGTACTTC. Amino acid sequence: CASSQERGETQYF.